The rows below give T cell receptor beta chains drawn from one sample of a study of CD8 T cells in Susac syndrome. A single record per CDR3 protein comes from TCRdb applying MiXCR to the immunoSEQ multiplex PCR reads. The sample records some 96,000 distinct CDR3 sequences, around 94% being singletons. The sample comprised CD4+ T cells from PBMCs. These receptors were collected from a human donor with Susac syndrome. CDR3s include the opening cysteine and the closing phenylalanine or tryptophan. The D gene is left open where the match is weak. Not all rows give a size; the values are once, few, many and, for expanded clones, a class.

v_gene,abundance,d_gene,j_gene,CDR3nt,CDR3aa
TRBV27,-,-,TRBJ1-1,TGTGCCAGCAGCTTATTTTTCCCCGGACAGTCCCTAAACACTGAAGCTTTCTTT,CASSLFFPGQSLNTEAFF
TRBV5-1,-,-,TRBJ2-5,TGCGCCAGCAGAGGGTTGGGGGAAGAGACCCAGTACTTC,CASRGLGEETQYF
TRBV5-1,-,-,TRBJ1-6,TGCGCCAGCAGCTTGGTCGAGGGTGGTAATTCACCCCTCCACTTT,CASSLVEGGNSPLHF
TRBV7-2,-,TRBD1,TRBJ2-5,TGTGCCAGCAGCTCCGGGACAGGGTACCAAGAGACCCAGTACTTC,CASSSGTGYQETQYF
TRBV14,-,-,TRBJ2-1,TGTGCCAGCAGCCAAGACGGACTTTGGGACAATGAGCAGTTCTTC,CASSQDGLWDNEQFF
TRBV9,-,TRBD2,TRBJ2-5,TGTGCCAGCAGCGTAGCGGGTCACGGGGGGGCCCAAGAGACCCAGTACTTC,CASSVAGHGGAQETQYF
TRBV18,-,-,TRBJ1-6,TGTGCCAGCTCACCAAACGGGCAGCAGACATCACCCCTCCACTTT,CASSPNGQQTSPLHF
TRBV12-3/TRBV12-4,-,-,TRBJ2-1,TGTGCCAGCAGTTTCGACAGCTACAATGAGCAGTTCTTC,CASSFDSYNEQFF
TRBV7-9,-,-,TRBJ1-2,TGTGCCAGCAGCTTAGATGGGCGGGACGGCTACACCTTC,CASSLDGRDGYTF
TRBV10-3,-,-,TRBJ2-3,TGTGCCTCGAAGGGGGTCACAGATACGCAGTATTTT,CASKGVTDTQYF
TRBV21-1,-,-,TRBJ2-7,TGTGCCAGCAGGGGGACAATGGACTACGAGCAGTACTTC,CASRGTMDYEQYF
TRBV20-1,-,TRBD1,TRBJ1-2,TGCAGTGCTGACCGACAGGGGGCTGTCTATGGCTACACCTTC,CSADRQGAVYGYTF
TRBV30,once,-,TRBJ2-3,TGTGCCTGCGGTTTATCCCAGGGAGATACGCAGTATTTT,CACGLSQGDTQYF
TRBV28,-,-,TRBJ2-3,TGTGCCAGCAGTTCAGGGGCCATAGGGACAGATACGCAGTATTTT,CASSSGAIGTDTQYF
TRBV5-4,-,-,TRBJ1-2,TGTGCCAGCAGACTGGGAGCACAGGCGGATTACTATGGCTACACCTTC,CASRLGAQADYYGYTF
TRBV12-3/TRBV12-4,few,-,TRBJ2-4,TGTGCCAGCAGTTTACAGGGAGCCAAAAACATTCAGTACTTC,CASSLQGAKNIQYF
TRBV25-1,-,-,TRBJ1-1,TGTGCCAGCAGTGAATACGGGACTGAAGCTTTCTTT,CASSEYGTEAFF
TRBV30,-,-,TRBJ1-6,TGTGCCTGGAGGAGGGGGAGGGATTCACCCCTCCACTTT,CAWRRGRDSPLHF
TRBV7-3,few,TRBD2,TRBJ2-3,TGTGCCAGCAGCTCCACCGGGACTAGTACAGATACGCAGTATTTT,CASSSTGTSTDTQYF
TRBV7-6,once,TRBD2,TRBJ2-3,TGTGCCAGCAGCTTCCGGCTAGCGGGAGACCTCGGGGATACGCAGTATTTT,CASSFRLAGDLGDTQYF
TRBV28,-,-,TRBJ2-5,TGTGCCAGCAGTTCAGGGGGGAGCCAAGAGACCCAGTACTTC,CASSSGGSQETQYF
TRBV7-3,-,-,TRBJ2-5,TGTGCCAGCAGCCGGGGATCATTAGAGACCCAGTACTTC,CASSRGSLETQYF
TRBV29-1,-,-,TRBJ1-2,TGCAGCGTTGAAGATCAACGGGGGGGGCTTGGCTACACCTTC,CSVEDQRGGLGYTF
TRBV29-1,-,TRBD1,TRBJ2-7,TGCAGCGTTGAAGGTCATGACAGGGCGACCTACGAGCAGTACTTC,CSVEGHDRATYEQYF
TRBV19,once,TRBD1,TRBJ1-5,TGTGCCAGTAGTATCGGGGGGGCAGGGGGAAGCAATCAGCCCCAGCATTTT,CASSIGGAGGSNQPQHF
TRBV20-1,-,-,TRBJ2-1,TGCAGTGCTAAGGGGGGAACCTCCTACAATGAGCAGTTCTTC,CSAKGGTSYNEQFF
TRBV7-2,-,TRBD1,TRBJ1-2,TGTGCCAGCAGCTTAGGAGGGACAGACTATGGCTACACCTTC,CASSLGGTDYGYTF
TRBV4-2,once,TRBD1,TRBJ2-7,TGTGCCAGCAGCCTGGGGGTAGGACAGGGGGTTGACGAGCAGTACTTC,CASSLGVGQGVDEQYF
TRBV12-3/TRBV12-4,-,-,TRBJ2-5,TGTGCCAGCAGTTTCGGACAGCGCTTCCAAGAGACCCAGTACTTC,CASSFGQRFQETQYF
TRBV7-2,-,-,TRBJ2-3,TGTGCCAGCAGCCTCGGGCTAAGGGCAGATACGCAGTATTTT,CASSLGLRADTQYF
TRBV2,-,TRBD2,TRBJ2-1,TGTGCCAGCAGGATACTTCAAGGGACTAGCGCCATCTTC,CASRILQGTSAIF
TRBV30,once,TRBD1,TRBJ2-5,TGTGCCTGGAGCCGACCGACGGGACAGGGAATTGACGAGACCCAGTACTTC,CAWSRPTGQGIDETQYF
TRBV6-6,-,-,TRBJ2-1,TGTGCCAGCACCCAGAACGGTGAGCAGTTCTTC,CASTQNGEQFF